The 8 T cell receptor beta chains given below trace back to one sample, sequenced in a study of regulatory T cells in long-lasting Graves disease. Combining iRepertoire HTBI primers with Arm-PCR of CDR3 regions, the authors built TCR beta libraries. TCRdb analysed the multiplex PCR reads with MiXCR anew, one entry per CDR3 protein. The sample has approximately 210,000 distinct CDR3 sequences; approximately 16% are singletons. Time point meaning: newly diagnosed GD, antithyroid drugs for less than 3 months. Researchers made the TCR library from RNA that was extracted from PBMCs. The specimen comprised peripheral blood mononuclear cells (PBMCs), sampled at new diagnosis, from a patient treated with antithyroid drugs. These receptor sequences come from a female donor with Graves disease.

The chain uses TRBV7-6 and TRBJ2-3; 10 bases are shared with TRBD2. The germline V gene encodes CDR1 SGHVS and CDR2 FNYEAQ. This CDR3 has 18 residues. The J segment lost 0 bases and the V segment lost 5 bases, leaving 11 bases of the junction unmatched. The CDR3 DNA reads as TGTGCCAGCAGCCCCTACGGACTAGCGGATATTAGCACAGATACGCAGTATTTT. Protein sequence: CASSPYGLADISTDTQYF.

The CDR3 sequence is CASSRTAVGNTEAFF. The CDR3 DNA sequence: TGTGCCAGCAGTAGGACTGCCGTGGGGAACACTGAAGCTTTCTTT. This chain connects TRBV6-2 or TRBV6-3 to TRBJ1-1; no clear D. V was clipped by 5 bases and J by 1 base, with 14 bases between them. The germline V gene encodes CDR1 MNHEY and CDR2 SVGEGT. The CDR3 is 15 amino acids.

This clonotype was observed at least ten times. CDR3 protein: CASSSGTDTGELFF. In DNA form, the CDR3 reads TGTGCCAGCAGTTCCGGGACGGACACCGGGGAGCTGTTTTTT. J is TRBJ2-2 and V is TRBV6-2 or TRBV6-3, with D possibly being TRBD1 or TRBD2 (5 bases each). Trimming pared 4 bases from V and 3 bases from J, leaving 9 bases between. The CDR3 is made up of 14 amino acids. CDR1 is MNHEY, CDR2 SVGEGT, per germline.

This clonotype was counted ten times or more. The CDR3 loop reads CASSYWGGRTSSYNEQFF. CDR3 nucleotides: TGTGCCAGCAGTTACTGGGGCGGGAGGACCAGCTCCTACAATGAGCAGTTCTTC. J is TRBJ2-1 and V is TRBV6-5; 8 bases match TRBD2. Trimming removed 1 base from V and 0 bases from J; junction bases left unmatched: 8. This CDR3 region has 18 residues. CDR1 is MNHEY and CDR2 is SVGAGI in the germline V gene.

The chain recombines TRBV24-1 with TRBJ2-7, with D maybe TRBD2 (5 bases). The V gene's germline CDR1 is KGHDR and CDR2 SFDVKD. V lost 3 bases to trimming and J lost 11 bases, with 16 bases between them. This CDR3 region has 13 residues. For the CDR3, the DNA is TGTGCCACCAGTGATCCCGCGGACGGGAAGAAGTACTTC. This gives the protein CATSDPADGKKYF.

This sequence joins TRBV5-4 and TRBJ1-2; D uncertain. The CDR3 loop spans 13 amino acids. CDR1 and CDR2 from the germline V gene are SGHNT and YYREEE (reference sequence). Trimming took off 1 base at V and 2 bases at J, with 6 bases between the two ends. The CDR3 DNA reads TGTGCCAGCAGCTTGTCCTCGAACTATGGCTACACCTTC. Protein sequence: CASSLSSNYGYTF.

The rearrangement uses TRBV12-3 or TRBV12-4 and TRBJ2-7, with 16 positions matching TRBD2. The CDR3 is 22 residues long. V dropped 6 bases and J dropped 4; count of bases not matched to a gene: 24. CDR3 bases: TGTGCCAGCAGCGCGCCCCCGTGGGGACTAGGGACTAGCGGGAGGGCCGGGTACGAGCAGTACTTC. This sequence encodes CASSAPPWGLGTSGRAGYEQYF.

A remark on this clonotype: With a much larger clone just one base away, this may be a read error. Since the CDR3 does not end with the conserved phenylalanine or tryptophan, this likely comes from a read error. The J gene is TRBJ1-1, the V gene TRBV6-2 or TRBV6-3; D is unresolved. This CDR3 is built from 14 residues. Trimming took 5 bases from V and 2 from J, leaving 12 bases between them. Germline CDR1 is MNHEY and CDR2 is SVGEGT. For the CDR3, the DNA is TGTGCCAGCAGTGAAAGAAACAGAAACACTGAAGCTTTCTCT. Its translation is CASSERNRNTEAFS.